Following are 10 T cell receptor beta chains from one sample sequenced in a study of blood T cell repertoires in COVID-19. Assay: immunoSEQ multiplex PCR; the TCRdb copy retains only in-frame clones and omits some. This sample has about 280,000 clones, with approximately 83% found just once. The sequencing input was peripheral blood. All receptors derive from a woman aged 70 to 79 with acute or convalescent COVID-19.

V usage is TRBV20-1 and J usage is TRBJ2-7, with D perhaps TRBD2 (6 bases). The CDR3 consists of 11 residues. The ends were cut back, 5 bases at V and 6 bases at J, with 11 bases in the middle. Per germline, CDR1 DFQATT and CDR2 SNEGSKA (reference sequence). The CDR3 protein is CSAVMGGEQYF. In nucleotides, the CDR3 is TGCAGTGCTGTGATGGGGGGCGAGCAGTACTTC.

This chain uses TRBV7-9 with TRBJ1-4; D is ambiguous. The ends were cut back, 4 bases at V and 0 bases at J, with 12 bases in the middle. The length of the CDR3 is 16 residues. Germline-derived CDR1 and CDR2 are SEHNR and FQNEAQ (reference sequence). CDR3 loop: CASSSAVGATNEKLFF. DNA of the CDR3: TGTGCCAGCAGCTCAGCCGTGGGCGCAACTAATGAAAAACTGTTTTTT.

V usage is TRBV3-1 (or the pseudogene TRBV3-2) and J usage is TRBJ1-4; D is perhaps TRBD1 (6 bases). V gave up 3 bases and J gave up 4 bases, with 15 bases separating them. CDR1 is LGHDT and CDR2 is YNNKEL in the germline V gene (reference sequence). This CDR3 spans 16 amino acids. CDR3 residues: CASSHWTALNNEKLFF. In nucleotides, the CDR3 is TGTGCCAGCAGCCATTGGACAGCCCTTAATAATGAAAAACTGTTTTTT.

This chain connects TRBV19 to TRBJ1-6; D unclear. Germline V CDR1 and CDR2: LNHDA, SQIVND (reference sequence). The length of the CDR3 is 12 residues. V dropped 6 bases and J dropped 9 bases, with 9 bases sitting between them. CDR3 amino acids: CASRAAGSPLHF. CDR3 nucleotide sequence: TGTGCCAGTAGGGCAGCAGGTTCACCCCTCCACTTT. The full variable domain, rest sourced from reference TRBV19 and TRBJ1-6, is DGGITQSPKYLFRKEGQNVTLSCEQNLNHDAMYWYRQDPGQGLRLIYYSQIVNDFQKGDIAEGYSVSREKKESFPLTVTSAQKNPTAFYLCASRAAGSPLHFGNGTRLTVT.

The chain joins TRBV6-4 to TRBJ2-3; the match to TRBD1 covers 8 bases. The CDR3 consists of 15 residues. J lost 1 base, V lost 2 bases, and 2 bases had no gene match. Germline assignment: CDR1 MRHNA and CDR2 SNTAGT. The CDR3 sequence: CASSDATGGTDTQYF. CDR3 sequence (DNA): TGTGCCAGCAGTGACGCGACAGGGGGCACAGATACGCAGTATTTT.

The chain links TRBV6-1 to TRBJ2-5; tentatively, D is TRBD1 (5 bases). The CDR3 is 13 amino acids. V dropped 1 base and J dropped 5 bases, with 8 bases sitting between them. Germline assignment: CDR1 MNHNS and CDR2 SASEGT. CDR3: CASSEGGLETQYF. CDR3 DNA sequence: TGTGCCAGCAGTGAAGGGGGCTTGGAGACCCAGTACTTC.

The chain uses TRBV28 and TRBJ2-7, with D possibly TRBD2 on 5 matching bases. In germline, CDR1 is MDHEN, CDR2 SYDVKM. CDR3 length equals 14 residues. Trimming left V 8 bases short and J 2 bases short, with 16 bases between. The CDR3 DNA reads TGTGCCAGCGAGGGTAGTAGGTCGGCCTACGAGCAGTACTTC. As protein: CASEGSRSAYEQYF.

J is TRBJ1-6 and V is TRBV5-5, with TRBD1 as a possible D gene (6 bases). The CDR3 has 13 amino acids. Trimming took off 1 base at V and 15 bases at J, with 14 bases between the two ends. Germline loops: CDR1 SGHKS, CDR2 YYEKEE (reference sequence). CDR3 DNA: TGTGCCAGCAGCTTGAGCGGGACAAGAATCCTCCACTTT. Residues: CASSLSGTRILHF.

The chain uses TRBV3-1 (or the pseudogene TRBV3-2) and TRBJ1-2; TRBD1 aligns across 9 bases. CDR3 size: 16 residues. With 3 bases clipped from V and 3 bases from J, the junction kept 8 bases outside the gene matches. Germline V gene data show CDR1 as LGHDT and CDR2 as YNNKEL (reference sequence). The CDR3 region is CASSHGTGGTYYGYTF. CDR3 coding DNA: TGTGCCAGCAGCCATGGTACAGGGGGCACTTACTATGGCTACACCTTC.

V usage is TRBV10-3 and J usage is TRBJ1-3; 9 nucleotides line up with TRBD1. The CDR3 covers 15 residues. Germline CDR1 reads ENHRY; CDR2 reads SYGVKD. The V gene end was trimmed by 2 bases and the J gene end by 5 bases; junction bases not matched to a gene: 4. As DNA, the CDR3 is TGTGCCATCAGTGAGAGGACAGGGGTTAGAAACACCATATATTTT. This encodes CAISERTGVRNTIYF.